The rows below give T cell receptor beta chains drawn from one sample of a study of blood T cells in healthy people across ages. TCRdb independently ran MiXCR on the 5' RACE reads; one entry per CDR3 protein. Here the sample spans about 620,000 distinct CDR3 sequences, 45% to 60% being singletons. Sequencing was done on a sample of blood. These receptors were taken from a woman aged 80 or older in good health. Each CDR3 is given with its conserved first and last residue.

>TRBV5-5
CASTTDHTGELFF
>TRBV2
CASSRGKNSNQPQHF
>TRBV2
CASLRETNEKLFF
>TRBV5-1
CASSYERLGTGELFF
>TRBV12-3/TRBV12-4
CASSSRGFGEKLFF
>TRBV12-3/TRBV12-4
CASSLLGGGVDNEQFF
>TRBV20-1
CSARGPGLAGYRDTQYF
>TRBV7-9
CANSLELRVGEKLFF
>TRBV18
CASSPFRGWEQYF
>TRBV20-1
CSASSSRRGGWSYNEQFF
>TRBV5-1
CASSTQGISEKLFF
>TRBV12-3/TRBV12-4
CASTLDRADQPQHF
>TRBV18
CASSPGPLSKTQYF
>TRBV27
CASSPTGHGTYEQYF
>TRBV5-1
CATRPNHNEQFF
>TRBV5-5
CASSVDRGHEQYF
>TRBV28
CVSSFGGTLNYEQFF
>TRBV28
CASSPKAGYNEQFF
>TRBV3-1
CASSQEDRRNSPLHF
>TRBV27
CASSLGSRWGNEQFF
>TRBV24-1
CATSSPGQGRDTQYF
>TRBV5-4
CASSESQVTDTQYF
>TRBV10-3
CAISESIYREQYF
>TRBV2
CASRREQETQYF
>TRBV29-1
CSEYSAGLPGDEQFF
>TRBV5-1
CASSFTSGNNEQFF
>TRBV7-4
CASSLPGSEGGYEQYF
>TRBV29-1
CSVAQGAGGRHQPQHF
>TRBV7-9
CASSASPGQGYNEQFF
>TRBV18
CASSPLSTATYYGYTF
>TRBV12-3/TRBV12-4
CASSPGGQGGNTIYF
>TRBV28
CASSLGFNEQYF
>TRBV4-2
CASSRSQLDATNEKLFF
>TRBV7-2
CASSLTTGRGSPLHF
>TRBV5-1
CASSRTGDPEQPQHF
>TRBV4-3
CASSQDSGLAGVGNIQYF
>TRBV6-1
CASSTLDWGTQYF
>TRBV20-1
CSASRGGATETQYF
>TRBV2
CASRGAGSYNEQFF
>TRBV12-3/TRBV12-4
CASSQGRRVRDSGGYTF
>TRBV5-1
CASSLVAKDTGELFF
>TRBV7-2
CASSDSAGYTYEQYF
>TRBV18
CASSPRDSAGSYNEQFF
>TRBV20-1
CSVAQDYSGYDVGTQYF
>TRBV12-3/TRBV12-4
CASRKDAGTGEQYF
>TRBV5-1
CASSWGGNNEQFF
>TRBV5-1
CASSLGSDRGKNIQYF
>TRBV7-8
CASGLTGGGYTEAFF
>TRBV15
CATSREGRGLSNEQFF
>TRBV29-1
CSGENTGELFF
>TRBV2
CASIFQADSQETQFF
>TRBV7-2
CASSRLAGAANEKLFF
>TRBV7-7
CASSQGQVAETQYF
>TRBV6-6
CASSYRTGRNEQYF
>TRBV29-1
CSGAGGIIGTDTQYF
>TRBV11-2
CASSLEGQVIYEQYF
>TRBV6-1
CASSSRDTYNEQYF
>TRBV10-3
CASTDRENQETQYF
>TRBV20-1
CSARDCSGNIQYF
>TRBV5-8
CASSFPGTENTEAFF